These 32 T cell receptor beta chains share one sample of origin, sequenced in a study of cytomegalovirus exposure and HLA in healthy donors. This PCR relied on a set of 60 Vbeta primers and 13 Jbeta primers. The repertoire was sequenced with immunoSEQ multiplex PCR; TCRdb's copy has only in-frame clones and lacks some. The data show around 96,000 clones, 64% seen once. Sequencing was carried out using PBMCs. These receptors all come from a man between 60 and 75 years old in good health and CMV-seronegative.

The V and J genes are TRBV7-3 and TRBJ1-1; maybe TRBD1 (5 bases). V lost 5 bases, J lost 2 bases, and 18 bases lay in between. This CDR3 is 16 amino acids long. Germline V gene lookup returns CDR1 SGHTA and CDR2 FQGTGA. This CDR3 is CASSPRATAINTEAFF. The DNA of the CDR3 is TGTGCCAGCAGCCCCCGCGCGACAGCAATAAACACTGAAGCTTTCTTT.

In the case of this clone: Other DNA sequences within the sample encode an identical CDR3. This chain links TRBV6-4 with TRBJ2-2, with TRBD2 as a possible D gene (5 bases). CDR1 is MRHNA and CDR2 is SNTAGT in the germline V gene. This CDR3 is built from 13 residues. V was trimmed by 2 bases and J by 4 bases, leaving 5 bases between them. The CDR3 here is CASSDRGTGELFF. The CDR3 DNA reads as TGTGCCAGCAGTGACCGGGGCACCGGGGAGCTGTTTTTT.

The chain uses TRBV6-6 and TRBJ2-3; 7 positions agree with TRBD1. The CDR3 has 16 residues. The ends lost 5 bases at V and 4 bases at J; junction bases unmatched: 12. The germline V gene encodes CDR1 MNHNY and CDR2 SVGAGI (reference sequence). The CDR3, as DNA: TGTGCCAGCAGTACCCCCAGAGACAGGGAAGCAGATACGCAGTATTTT. The encoded protein is CASSTPRDREADTQYF.

This chain connects TRBV13 to TRBJ2-5; 10 nucleotides align to TRBD1. CDR3 length: 15 amino acids. Per germline, CDR1 PRHDT and CDR2 FYEKMQ (reference sequence). V lost 2 bases and J lost 9; bases outside the gene matches: 9. CDR3: CASSLRTGQGTSQYF. Written as DNA, the CDR3 is TGTGCCAGCAGCTTACGAACGGGACAGGGGACGTCCCAGTACTTC.

The V and J genes are TRBV25-1 and TRBJ1-2; D uncertain. Germline CDR1 reads MGHDK; CDR2 reads SYGVNS. The CDR3 spans 12 residues. The germline V and J ends were trimmed by 9 bases and 0 bases, with 8 bases remaining between them. The CDR3 DNA is TGTGCCAGGAGAGGGACTAACTATGGCTACACCTTC. It specifies CARRGTNYGYTF.

The CDR3 spells CASSPQGVAGFSYNEQFF. CDR3 bases: TGTGCCAGCAGCCCCCAGGGAGTAGCGGGGTTCTCCTACAATGAGCAGTTCTTC. The chain carries TRBV9 and TRBJ2-1; TRBD2 agrees at 8 bases. J was trimmed by 0 bases and V by 4 bases; bases with no gene match: 12. This CDR3 is built from 18 residues. CDR1 SGDLS and CDR2 YYNGEE come from the germline V gene. Based on the CDR3 plus reference TRBV9 and TRBJ2-1, the full variable domain is DSGVTQTPKHLITATGQRVTLRCSPRSGDLSVYWYQQSLDQGLQFLIQYYNGEERAKGNILERFSAQQFPDLHSELNLSSLELGDSALYFCASSPQGVAGFSYNEQFFGPGTRLTVL.

Of note for this clone: The sample carries other DNA sequences with the same CDR3. The chain employs TRBV7-3 and TRBJ2-6; tentative D call: TRBD2 (6 bases). Germline V gives CDR1 SGHTA, CDR2 FQGTGA. The V gene lost 5 bases and the J gene lost 4 bases, with 12 bases spanning the gap. The CDR3 has 15 amino acids. This CDR3 reads CASSPQLAGANVLTF. The CDR3 DNA is TGTGCCAGCAGCCCCCAACTAGCCGGGGCCAACGTCCTGACTTTC.

The sample holds many counts of this clone. The chain combines TRBV7-9 with TRBJ1-1, with D perhaps matching TRBD1 (6 bases). Germline lookup yields CDR1 SEHNR and CDR2 FQNEAQ (reference sequence). V was clipped by 1 base and J by 3 bases, with 12 bases between them. The CDR3 covers 15 residues. The CDR3 loop reads CASSLVRKGDTEAFF. The CDR3 region has the DNA TGTGCCAGCAGCTTAGTCCGTAAGGGGGACACTGAAGCTTTCTTT. The whole variable domain, remainder taken from reference TRBV7-9 and TRBJ1-1, is DTGVSQNPRHKITKRGQNVTFRCDPISEHNRLYWYRQTLGQGPEFLTYFQNEAQLEKSRLLSDRFSAERPKGSFSTLEIQRTEQGDSAMYLCASSLVRKGDTEAFFGQGTRLTVV.

This clone has only a few counts. V is TRBV19 and J is TRBJ2-1, with TRBD2 matching 10 bases. This CDR3 is built from 14 residues. CDR1 and CDR2 (germline): LNHDA, SQIVND (reference sequence). The J segment lost 8 bases and the V segment lost 5 bases, leaving 6 bases of the junction unmatched. CDR3: CASSWASGSDEQFF. The CDR3, as DNA: TGTGCCAGTAGTTGGGCTAGCGGGAGCGATGAGCAGTTCTTC. The entire variable domain, with the rest obtained from reference TRBV19 and TRBJ2-1, is as follows: DGGITQSPKYLFRKEGQNVTLSCEQNLNHDAMYWYRQDPGQGLRLIYYSQIVNDFQKGDIAEGYSVSREKKESFPLTVTSAQKNPTAFYLCASSWASGSDEQFFGPGTRLTVL.

The rearrangement links TRBV19 to TRBJ1-5, with 7 bases aligning to TRBD1. J was trimmed by 4 bases and V by 0 bases; bases with no gene match: 6. The CDR3 runs to 16 residues. Germline CDR1 LNHDA, CDR2 SQIVND (reference sequence). The CDR3 protein is CASSIEATGDNQPQHF. CDR3 nucleotide sequence: TGTGCCAGTAGTATAGAGGCCACAGGGGATAATCAGCCCCAGCATTTT.

The chain joins TRBV11-1 to TRBJ2-1; D might be TRBD2 (6 bases). Per the germline V gene, CDR1 is SGHAT and CDR2 is FQDESV (reference sequence). The CDR3 totals 15 residues. V lost 1 base and J lost 4, with 11 bases in between. In DNA form, the CDR3 reads TGTGCCAGCAGCTTAGTTGCTAGCGCGTACAATGAGCAGTTCTTC. This encodes CASSLVASAYNEQFF.

The V call is TRBV28, the J call TRBJ1-5; 7 nucleotides agree with TRBD1. Germline V gene data show CDR1 as MDHEN and CDR2 as SYDVKM. The CDR3 consists of 15 residues. V shed 7 bases, J shed 3 bases, and the junction held 9 bases outside the gene matches. In DNA, the CDR3 is TGTGCCAGCACCCGAACAGGGGCTACCAATCAGCCCCAGCATTTT. It codes for CASTRTGATNQPQHF.

J is TRBJ1-1 and V is TRBV11-1; D not resolved. Trimming stripped 1 base from V and 1 base from J, with 7 bases between. The CDR3 contains 14 residues. Germline CDR1 SGHAT, CDR2 FQDESV (reference sequence). The CDR3 bases are TGTGCCAGCAGCTTAGGTTTAGCGAACACTGAAGCTTTCTTT. Translated, it gives CASSLGLANTEAFF.

This clone was seen more than once but under ten times. This sequence joins TRBV7-6 and TRBJ2-3; no clear D gene. With 4 bases removed from V and 4 bases from J, the gap between germline ends came to 6 bases. The CDR3 sequence is 12 residues long. Germline loops: CDR1 SGHVS, CDR2 FNYEAQ. The CDR3 sequence is CASSSRSDTQYF. CDR3 nucleotides: TGTGCCAGCAGCTCGAGATCAGATACGCAGTATTTT. Based on the CDR3 plus reference TRBV7-6 and TRBJ2-3, the full variable domain is GAGVSQSPRYKVTKRGQDVALRCDPISGHVSLYWYRQALGQGPEFLTYFNYEAQQDKSGLPNDRFSAERPEGSISTLTIQRTEQRDSAMYRCASSSRSDTQYFGPGTRLTVL.

This clone was seen a handful of times. The chain joins TRBV9 to TRBJ2-5; 9 nucleotides match TRBD2. CDR1 and CDR2 (germline): SGDLS, YYNGEE. The CDR3 is 14 residues long. V shed 0 bases and J 3 bases; nucleotides not matched to a gene: 0. The CDR3 is CASSVGLAEETQYF. CDR3 bases: TGTGCCAGCAGCGTAGGACTAGCGGAAGAGACCCAGTACTTC.

V gene TRBV30 combines with J gene TRBJ1-1; D is ambiguous. V was trimmed by 4 bases and J by 14 bases, leaving 20 bases between them. The germline V gene encodes CDR1 GTSNPN and CDR2 SVGIG (reference sequence). The CDR3 has 12 amino acids. CDR3 bases: TGTGCCTGGACCAACCAAGGAGGGATTGGGTTCTTT. As protein: CAWTNQGGIGFF.

The sample holds many counts of this clone. The chain couples TRBV5-1 to TRBJ2-2, with TRBD1 matching over 8 bases. CDR3 length equals 15 residues. Trimming cost V 4 bases and J 1 base; bases outside gene matches: 3. The germline CDR1 and CDR2 sequences are SGHRS and YFSETQ. The CDR3 DNA follows: TGCGCCAGCAGCCTAGGACAGGGGAACACCGGGGAGCTGTTTTTT. This codes for CASSLGQGNTGELFF.

This clone has only a few counts. The chain links TRBV2 to TRBJ2-3; TRBD2 matches 12 bases. CDR1 SNHLY and CDR2 FYNNEI come from the germline V gene. Germline trimming cut 2 bases from V and 6 bases from J; bases unmatched to any gene: 3. The CDR3 runs to 15 residues. The chain's CDR3 is CASSELAGGLDTQYF. For the CDR3, the DNA is TGTGCCAGCAGTGAACTAGCGGGGGGGCTCGATACGCAGTATTTT. Drawing the rest from reference TRBV2 and TRBJ2-3, the complete variable domain is EPEVTQTPSHQVTQMGQEVILRCVPISNHLYFYWYRQILGQKVEFLVSFYNNEISEKSEIFDDQFSVERPDGSNFTLKIRSTKLEDSAMYFCASSELAGGLDTQYFGPGTRLTVL.

The CDR3 loop is CASSLGTSVYNEQFF. In DNA, the CDR3 is TGTGCCAGCAGCCTCGGGACTAGCGTGTACAATGAGCAGTTCTTC. V and J are TRBV9 and TRBJ2-1; 10 nucleotides align to TRBD2. This CDR3 contains 15 residues. J was trimmed by 4 bases and V by 4 bases; bases with no gene match: 5. Germline CDR1 is SGDLS and CDR2 is YYNGEE.

Worth noting for this clone: This sample also contains other DNA sequences that code for the same CDR3. The chain is built from TRBV7-8 and TRBJ2-7; 8 bases are a match to TRBD2. This CDR3 has 15 residues. The germline V gene encodes CDR1 SGHVS and CDR2 FQNEAQ. The trim removed 4 bases at V and 3 bases at J, leaving 8 bases unmatched. In DNA, the CDR3 is TGTGCCAGCAGCTCCTCTCTCCGGGGGGGCTACGAGCAGTACTTC. Protein product: CASSSSLRGGYEQYF.

J is TRBJ2-5 and V is TRBV5-4; D gene ambiguous. V shed 5 bases and J shed 4 bases, with 15 bases lying between them. The CDR3 is made up of 14 amino acids. Germline loops: CDR1 SGHNT, CDR2 YYREEE (reference sequence). The CDR3 is CASSLFYRTETQYF. The CDR3, as DNA: TGTGCCAGCAGTTTGTTTTACAGAACAGAGACCCAGTACTTC.

The chain recombines TRBV7-3 with TRBJ2-3; 7 bases map to TRBD1. Trimming cost V 3 bases and J 0 bases; bases outside gene matches: 3. Germline assignment: CDR1 SGHTA and CDR2 FQGTGA. The CDR3 loop spans 15 amino acids. The CDR3 region has the DNA TGTGCCAGCAGCTTGAGGGGGCATAGCACAGATACGCAGTATTTT. Its protein product is CASSLRGHSTDTQYF.

The chain is built from TRBV27 and TRBJ1-2, with D perhaps TRBD1 (5 bases). Germline CDR1 MNHEY, CDR2 SMNVEV (reference sequence). The V gene lost 3 bases and the J gene lost 6 bases, with 8 bases spanning the gap. The CDR3 is 12 residues long. CDR3 coding DNA: TGTGCCAGCAGTTTCGGGGGGAATGGCTACACCTTC. Amino acids: CASSFGGNGYTF.

The J gene is TRBJ1-2, the V gene TRBV10-1; TRBD1 might be the D (5 bases). The V and J ends lost 3 bases and 9 bases respectively, with 14 bases between them. CDR1 is WNHNN, CDR2 SYGVQD, per germline (reference sequence). This CDR3 comprises 13 residues. The CDR3 coding sequence is TGCGCCAGCAGTGACCGCCCTGGGGGGAGCTACACCTTC. As protein: CASSDRPGGSYTF.

The gene calls are TRBV19 and TRBJ1-2; TRBD1 matches at 7 bases. The CDR3 is made up of 18 amino acids. Germline V gene lookup returns CDR1 LNHDA and CDR2 SQIVND (reference sequence). The V gene end was trimmed by 1 base and the J gene end by 1 base; junction bases not matched to a gene: 12. The CDR3 nucleotides are TGTGCCAGTAGTATAGGGGACAGCCGGTTTTTCTTTAACTATGGCTACACCTTC. Protein: CASSIGDSRFFFNYGYTF.

The chain couples TRBV10-3 to TRBJ1-6, with 7 bases that match TRBD1. Germline V gene data show CDR1 as ENHRY and CDR2 as SYGVKD. V lost 10 bases and J lost 9; bases outside the gene matches: 15. The CDR3 extends over 15 amino acids. CDR3 DNA: TGTGCCAGCAGCCCCCAGGGGGTACTTAGTTCACCCCTCCACTTT. Amino acids: CASSPQGVLSSPLHF.

This chain joins TRBV7-3 and TRBJ1-6, with 7 bases aligning to TRBD1. Germline values: CDR1 SGHTA, CDR2 FQGTGA. Trimming at V came to 5 bases and at J to 9 bases, leaving 7 bases not matched to a gene. CDR3 length: 14 residues. CDR3 sequence (DNA): TGTGCCAGCAGCCCCCAGGGGGTCGGTTCACCCCTCCACTTT. Translated: CASSPQGVGSPLHF.

The chain uses TRBV5-1 and TRBJ2-7; 7 bases line up with TRBD1. CDR3 size: 16 residues. CDR1 is SGHRS, CDR2 YFSETQ, per germline. V dropped 0 bases and J dropped 0; count of bases not matched to a gene: 6. CDR3 sequence (DNA): TGCGCCAGCAGCTTGGGGTCGACAGGGAGCTCCTACGAGCAGTACTTC. This codes for CASSLGSTGSSYEQYF.

The rearrangement uses TRBV5-5 and TRBJ2-5; 12 bases are shared with TRBD1. Trimming removed 4 bases from V and 5 bases from J; junction bases left unmatched: 6. Germline V gives CDR1 SGHKS, CDR2 YYEKEE (reference sequence). This CDR3 spans 15 amino acids. The CDR3 region is CASSPGTGGSETQYF. CDR3 coding DNA: TGTGCCAGCAGCCCGGGGACAGGGGGCTCGGAGACCCAGTACTTC.

The chain links TRBV11-2 to TRBJ1-2; 8 bases map to TRBD1. The CDR3 is made up of 19 amino acids. Per the germline V gene, CDR1 is SGHAT and CDR2 is FQNNGV. Trimming removed 1 base from V and 2 bases from J; junction bases left unmatched: 15. CDR3 residues: CASSLARGIRTGRNYGYTF. CDR3 sequence (DNA): TGTGCCAGCAGCTTAGCCAGGGGGATACGGACAGGGAGAAACTATGGCTACACCTTC.

This clone was observed a handful of times. The gene calls are TRBV5-1 and TRBJ2-3, with 9 bases that match TRBD2. V was pared by 0 bases and J by 4 bases, with 3 bases of the junction left unmatched. From germline, CDR1 is SGHRS and CDR2 YFSETQ. The CDR3 length is 15 residues. The CDR3 DNA follows: TGCGCCAGCAGCTTGGGAGTAGCGGGAGCAGATACGCAGTATTTT. This codes for CASSLGVAGADTQYF.

A few counts support this clone. The chain joins TRBV6-4 to TRBJ2-6; TRBD1 is a possible D gene (5 bases). With 4 bases removed from V and 4 bases from J, the gap between germline ends came to 8 bases. Germline lookup yields CDR1 MRHNA and CDR2 SNTAGT. The CDR3 spans 14 residues. CDR3 DNA sequence: TGTGCCAGCAGTGGCAGGGCCGGGGCCAACGTCCTGACTTTC. Its translation: CASSGRAGANVLTF.